There are a few counts of the clone carrying this T cell receptor beta chain. V was cut by 1 base and J by 1 base, with 17 bases left in between. The CDR3 is 17 residues long. Each CDR3 protein gets one entry after TCRdb re-called the 5' RACE reads with MiXCR. The sample consists of about 96,000 distinct CDR3 sequences, roughly 15% of them appearing once. This sample was included in a study of T cells of healthy individuals. This sequence joins TRBV12-3 or TRBV12-4 and TRBJ2-7; the D gene is possibly TRBD1 (5 bases). The TCR originated in a human donor in good health. CDR3 in amino acids: CASSLEGNRRSSYEQYF. The CDR3 DNA reads TGTGCCAGCAGTTTAGAGGGGAACCGGCGGTCATCCTACGAGCAGTACTTC.